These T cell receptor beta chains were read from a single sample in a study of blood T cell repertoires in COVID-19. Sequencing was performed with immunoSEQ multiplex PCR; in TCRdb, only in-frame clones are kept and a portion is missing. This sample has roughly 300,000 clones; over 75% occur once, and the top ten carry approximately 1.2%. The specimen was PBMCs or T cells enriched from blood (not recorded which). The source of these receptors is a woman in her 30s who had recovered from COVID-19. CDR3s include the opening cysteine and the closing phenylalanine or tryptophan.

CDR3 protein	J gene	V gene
CASSLPDRDQPQHF	TRBJ1-5	TRBV28
CASSFLDRDTEAFF	TRBJ1-1	TRBV5-6
CASSSGLDYEQYF	TRBJ2-7	TRBV5-1
CASSGITGTASYNEQFF	TRBJ2-1	TRBV25-1
CASSASRTPNTGELFF	TRBJ2-2	TRBV9
CASSLPGQANEKLFF	TRBJ1-4	TRBV7-9
CAIRSPLGGELFF	TRBJ2-2	TRBV10-3
CASSPDRGRGANVLTF	TRBJ2-6	TRBV18
CASRLAGAGYEQFF	TRBJ2-1	TRBV19
CSVGDYEQYF	TRBJ2-7	TRBV29-1
CASSEGWGEPQHF	TRBJ1-5	TRBV6-1
CASSRSFEGGQGSYEQYF	TRBJ2-7	TRBV7-7
CASSLRLDSYSNQPQHF	TRBJ1-5	TRBV5-8
CASSLVRGHQPQHF	TRBJ1-5	TRBV28
CASSYSASGRYSEQFF	TRBJ2-1	TRBV6-2/TRBV6-3
CASSRAATGDNSPLHF	TRBJ1-6	TRBV7-9
CASSDLGGGNTIYF	TRBJ1-3	TRBV6-1
CASSFGGSADNEQFF	TRBJ2-1	TRBV28
CASSELRIAGDNEQFF	TRBJ2-1	TRBV25-1
CASSPTDSSSGNTIYF	TRBJ1-3	TRBV18
CASSHAFSGNTGELFF	TRBJ2-2	TRBV4-3
CASSSTSGPSYEQYF	TRBJ2-7	TRBV5-4
CASSKGLAGGNYNEQFF	TRBJ2-1	TRBV5-5
CASSDQSGGGNEQFF	TRBJ2-1	TRBV6-4
CASGTPMNTEAFF	TRBJ1-1	TRBV28
CARQGTTNEKLFF	TRBJ1-4	TRBV30
CASSQTGLPNTEAFF	TRBJ1-1	TRBV6-2/TRBV6-3